This TCR beta chain emerged from a study of immune heterogeneity within non-small cell lung tumors. Points from the study as a whole: High-frequency T-cell receptor beta clonotypes differed largely between individual patients.

V dropped 2 bases and J dropped 12 bases, with 11 bases sitting between them. This CDR3 region has 13 residues. The V gene's germline CDR1 is MNHNS and CDR2 SASEGT. Genomic DNA extracted from bulk tumor tissue served as template. A total of about 0.6 ug was used per sample. Several biopsies were collected from each primary tumor during surgery. They were spaced as far apart as possible within the tumor mass. Those enrolled were patients newly diagnosed with untreated non-small cell lung cancer and undergoing curative surgery. For the TCR beta CDR3, multiplex PCR with 32 V and 13 J primers performed the amplification. TCRdb reanalysed the multiplex PCR reads using MiXCR and keeps one entry per CDR3 protein. The sample has 3,500 to 4,500 distinct CDR3 sequences; 27% are singletons. This clonotype is termed medium-sized. The antigen is not known.

The specimen was lung tumor tissue. This TCR came from a man in his sixties with non-small cell lung cancer. The gene calls are TRBV6-1 and TRBJ2-6; no reliable D call. The CDR3 protein is CASSESSVGVLTF. CDR3 nucleotide sequence: TGTGCCAGCAGTGAATCCTCGGTGGGCGTCCTGACTTTC.